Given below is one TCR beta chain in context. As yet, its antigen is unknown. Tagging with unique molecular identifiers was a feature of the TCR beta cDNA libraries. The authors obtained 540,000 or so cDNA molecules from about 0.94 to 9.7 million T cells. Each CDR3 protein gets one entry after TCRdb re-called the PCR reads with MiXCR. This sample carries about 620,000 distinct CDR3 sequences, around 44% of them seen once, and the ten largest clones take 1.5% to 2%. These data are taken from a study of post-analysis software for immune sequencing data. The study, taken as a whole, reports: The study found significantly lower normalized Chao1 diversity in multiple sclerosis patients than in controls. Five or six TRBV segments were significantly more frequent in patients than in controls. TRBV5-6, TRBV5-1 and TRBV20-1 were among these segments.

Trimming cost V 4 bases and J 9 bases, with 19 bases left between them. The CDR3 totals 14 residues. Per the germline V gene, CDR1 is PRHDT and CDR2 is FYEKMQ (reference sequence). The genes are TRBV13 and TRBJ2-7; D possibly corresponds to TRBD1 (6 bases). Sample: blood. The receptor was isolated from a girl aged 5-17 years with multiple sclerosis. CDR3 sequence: CASSSQTGLNAQYF. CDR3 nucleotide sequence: TGTGCCAGCAGCTCACAGACAGGTTTGAACGCGCAGTACTTC.